Listed here are 2 T cell receptor beta chains from one sample, sequenced in a study of control samples from healthy donors and cancer patients. The table came from immunoSEQ multiplex PCR; TCRdb's copy has only in-frame clones and leaves some out. The data hold approximately 79,000 clones, with 70% to 90% observed a single time. Sequencing was performed on blood. These receptors originate from a man aged 50-60 years in good health.

The rearrangement uses TRBV7-9 and TRBJ1-5, with a tentative D call TRBD1 (5 bases). The V and J ends lost 4 bases and 1 base respectively, with 17 bases between them. Germline V gene sequence: CDR1 SEHNR, CDR2 FQNEAQ (reference sequence). The CDR3 is 17 amino acids. DNA of the CDR3: TGTGCCAGCAGCTCCTCCGACGGGGGTCGGAGCAATCAGCCCCAGCATTTT. This translates into CASSSSDGGRSNQPQHF.

There are a few counts of this clone. V usage is TRBV18 and J usage is TRBJ2-5; TRBD1 matches 7 bases. Looked up from germline, CDR1 is KGHSH and CDR2 is LQKENI. CDR3 length: 15 residues. The V and J ends lost 3 bases and 3 bases, in that order; junction bases with no gene match: 7. The CDR3 here is CASSPGTASEETQYF. DNA for the CDR3: TGTGCCAGCTCACCGGGGACAGCGTCGGAAGAGACCCAGTACTTC.